This TCR beta chain was retrieved from a study of blood T cell repertoires in COVID-19. Original analysis: Estimation of nucleated cell counts relied on the amplification of reference gene primers. The assay was immunoSEQ multiplex PCR, and TCRdb's table has in-frame clones only and misses some. V and J calls and clone size come straight from that table; D and trimming were deduced from the DNA. The sample shows some 150,000 clones, approximately 86% of them seen only once. Each recovered donor of Cohort 3 presented with two negative PCRs, clearance, or symptom resolution. The germline V gene encodes CDR1 LNHDA and CDR2 SQIVND (reference sequence). The V gene lost 6 bases and the J gene lost 0 bases, with 14 bases spanning the gap. CDR3 length equals 15 residues.

This sequence originates from a woman aged 40 to 50 who had recovered from COVID-19. Sequenced material: PBMCs or T cells enriched from blood (not recorded which). The chain combines TRBV19 with TRBJ1-1; no definite D call. In DNA, the CDR3 is TGTGCCAGTAGACCTGACGAGGAGTTGAACACTGAAGCTTTCTTT. It codes for CASRPDEELNTEAFF.